The present T cell receptor beta chain was sequenced within a study of OX40 agonist ivuxolimab in advanced cancers. Regarding the study as a whole: Average numbers of expanded clones were greater in CD8+ T cells than in CD4+.

Germline V gene data show CDR1 as DFQATT and CDR2 as SNEGSKA (reference sequence). This CDR3 contains 11 residues. V was shortened by 6 bases and J by 12 bases, with 15 bases between the two germline ends. Comment on this clone: Its antigen is as yet unknown.

Blood got drawn at baseline, again on cycle 4 day 1, and then on cycle 7 day 1. Only in-frame clones appear in the TCRdb table, and some are missing; sequencing was by immunoSEQ multiplex PCR. The repertoire consists of about 59,000 clones, with 82% occurring once and the leading ten covering around 0.52%. Sample: CD4+ or CD8+ T cells sorted from blood, taken in a trial of the OX40 agonist ivuxolimab. The chain recombines TRBV20-1 with TRBJ2-1; D is ambiguous. The TCR comes from an adult with an advanced solid tumor such as melanoma, head and neck, liver or kidney cancer. CDR3 sequence: CSAFRSKVQFF. CDR3 DNA: TGCAGTGCGTTTCGATCGAAGGTGCAGTTCTTC.